These 13 T cell receptor delta chains originate from one sample sequenced in a study of gamma-delta T cells after stem cell transplantation (dated by TCRdb to between 2015 and 2016). To prepare the library, RT-PCR was applied. Sequencing instrument: Illumina MiSeq. With CATT, TCRdb called clones again from the public reads; duplicate DNA rows were later joined. This sample lists about 2,100 delta-chain clones; 3% to 3.5% were detected once. Just over 20% of the sample goes to the ten largest clones. Sequenced sample: gamma-delta T cells. The receptors shown here come from a human donor. It is not recorded whose cells these are; they may come from a transplant donor.

This clone is judged large. The chain joins TRDV2 to TRDJ1; TRDD3 matches at 9 bases. There are 17 residues in the CDR3. Trimming cost V 3 bases and J 0 bases; bases outside gene matches: 10. Germline values: CDR1 GEAIGNYY, CDR2 EKD. CDR3 in amino acids: CACDAVLGEPYTDKLIF. The CDR3 nucleotides read TGTGCCTGTGACGCCGTACTGGGGGAGCCGTACACCGATAAACTCATCTTT.

This clone has only a few counts. TCRdb's protein for this DNA is that of a much larger clone and differs from the translation at residue 8, likely a read error; the protein shown is the DNA translation. The chain employs TRDV2 and TRDJ1; D might be TRDD3 (6 bases). The CDR3 runs to 15 residues. V was clipped by 0 bases and J by 3 bases, with 13 bases between them. Germline V gene sequence: CDR1 GEAIGNYY, CDR2 EKD. CDR3 nucleotides: TGTGCCTGTGACACCTTGGGGGGTAGTTCCGATAAACTCATCTTT. This encodes CACDTLGGSSDKLIF.

This clone was seen only a few times. The TCRdb record carries a much larger clone's protein, which differs from this DNA's translation at residue 4; a read error is the likely cause, and the protein listed here is the DNA translation. The J gene is TRDJ1, the V gene TRDV2; no reliable D call. Germline-derived CDR1 and CDR2 are GEAIGNYY and EKD. V shed 5 bases and J shed 0 bases, with 18 bases lying between them. The CDR3 runs to 16 residues. The CDR3: CACGSLLGTYTDKLIF. CDR3 nucleotides: TGTGCCTGTGGCAGTCTACTTGGGACCTACACCGATAAACTCATCTTT.

There are a few counts of this clone. The TCRdb protein comes from a much larger clone and disagrees with this DNA's translation at residue 8, likely due to a read error; the protein given here is derived from the DNA. The rearrangement uses TRDV2 and TRDJ1; 8 positions agree with TRDD3. CDR3 length: 19 residues. Unmatched junction bases numbered 14, after V lost 0 bases and J lost 0 bases. Germline lookup yields CDR1 GEAIGNYY and CDR2 EKD. In DNA form, the CDR3 reads TGTGCCTGTGACACCTTACTGAGGGATACGCTTGCGTACACCGATAAACTCATCTTT. It translates to CACDTLLRDTLAYTDKLIF.

As regards this clone: Given a far larger clone just one base away, this is likely a sequencing read error. This specimen includes other DNA sequences encoding the same CDR3. V usage is TRDV2 and J usage is TRDJ3; D may be TRDD3 (5 bases). The CDR3 sequence is 16 residues long. Germline CDR1 GEAIGNYY, CDR2 EKD. Here the CDR3 DNA reads TGTGCCTGTGACTCGATTAGCTCCTGGGACACTCGACAGATGTTTTTC. It specifies CACDSISSWDTRQMFF.

As regards this clone: A much larger clone differs from this one at a single base, so this may be a read error. The chain uses TRDV2 and TRDJ1; D uncertain. There are 14 residues in the CDR3. Germline assignment: CDR1 GEAIGNYY and CDR2 EKD. Between the trimmed V and J ends, which lost 5 bases and 0 bases, there was a span of 12 bases. Here the CDR3 DNA reads TGTGCCTGTGGCACTTTATTGTACACCGATAAACTCATCTTT. It encodes CACGTLLYTDKLIF.

Notes on this clone: This may stem from a read error, because a much larger clone lies one nucleotide away. This chain joins TRDV2 and TRDJ1; 7 positions agree with TRDD3. Losses at the gene ends were 0 bases for V and 0 bases for J; bases not matched to a gene: 9. The CDR3 is made up of 17 amino acids. Germline CDR1 is GEAIGNYY and CDR2 is EKD. DNA of the CDR3: TGTGCCTGTGACACCGTCTGGGGGGACGAGTACACCGATAAACTCATCTTT. Translated, it gives CACDTVWGDEYTDKLIF.

Concerning this clone itself: Only one base separates this from a far larger clonotype, so it likely reflects a read error. Other DNA sequences in the sample encode the same CDR3. V usage is TRDV2 and J usage is TRDJ3, with 9 nucleotides matching TRDD3. CDR1 is GEAIGNYY and CDR2 is EKD in the germline V gene. The CDR3 is 19 amino acids. The CDR3 nucleotides are TGTGCCTGTGACCGCGTACTGGGGGACGCCTCCTGGGACACCCGACAGATGTTTTTT. This gives the protein CACDRVLGDASWDTRQMFF.

Relative to its sample, this clone is large. Other DNA sequences in this specimen translate into the identical CDR3. The V and J genes are TRDV2 and TRDJ1; 8 nucleotides line up with TRDD3. Trimming took 2 bases from V and 7 from J; bases not matched to a gene: 14. This CDR3 is 16 amino acids long. Germline V gene lookup returns CDR1 GEAIGNYY and CDR2 EKD. The CDR3 here is CACDNLIWGREGKLIF. Written as DNA, the CDR3 is TGTGCCTGTGACAACTTAATCTGGGGGAGAGAGGGTAAACTCATCTTT.

For this clone: TCRdb has a much larger clone's protein, which differs at residue 13 from the translation of this DNA, likely because of a read error; what is shown is the protein translated from the DNA. The chain combines TRDV2 with TRDJ1, with 12 bases that match TRDD3. Trimming took 3 bases from V and 4 from J; bases not matched to a gene: 17. The CDR3 consists of 19 residues. The V gene's germline CDR1 is GEAIGNYY and CDR2 EKD. CDR3 region: CACDPAPLGDTLNFDKLIF. The CDR3 coding sequence is TGTGCCTGTGACCCAGCCCCTCTGGGGGATACGCTAAATTTCGATAAACTCATCTTT.

On this clone itself: A far bigger clonotype differs at one base, so this is likely a read error. In the same sample, other DNA sequences code for this CDR3. CDR3 loop: CACDTLSGSSWDTRQMFF. CDR3 nucleotide sequence: TGTGCCTGTGACACCTTAAGTGGGAGTTCCTGGGATACCCGACAGATGTTTTTC. The V call is TRDV2, the J call TRDJ3; tentatively, D is TRDD2 or TRDD3 (5 bases each). The CDR3 is 18 amino acids. Germline assignment: CDR1 GEAIGNYY and CDR2 EKD.

Only a few counts were recorded for this clone. This sequence is one base from a far larger clone and is likely a read error. The sample contains more than one DNA sequence encoding this CDR3. The chain carries TRDV2 and TRDJ1; D possibly corresponds to TRDD3 (5 bases). Germline assignment: CDR1 GEAIGNYY and CDR2 EKD. V gave up 0 bases and J gave up 0 bases, with 16 bases separating them. The length of the CDR3 is 17 residues. CDR3 sequence: CACDTVTGGLYTDKLIF. The CDR3 nucleotides are TGTGCCTGTGACACCGTTACTGGAGGGCTCTACACCGATAAACTCATCTTT.

In its sample, this clone is medium-sized (0.01 to 0.1%). The chain joins TRDV2 to TRDJ3, with D unresolved. The CDR3 contains 15 residues. Trimming pared 3 bases from V and 3 bases from J, leaving 8 bases between. Germline CDR1 is GEAIGNYY and CDR2 is EKD. As DNA, the CDR3 is TGTGCCTGTGACCCTATTGGCTGGGACACCCGACAGATGTTTTTC. This sequence encodes CACDPIGWDTRQMFF.